This entry concerns a single TCR beta chain. The data originate from a study of blood T cell repertoires in COVID-19. Study-level information: The origin of the acute and convalescent COVID-19 samples was the United States, Italy and Spain. PBMCs, B-cell-depleted T cells, or T cells provided the cDNA or gDNA that made up the material.

As handled by the study authors: From reference gene primer amplification, estimates of nucleated cell counts were derived. The repertoire was sequenced with immunoSEQ multiplex PCR; TCRdb's copy has only in-frame clones and lacks some. V, J and clone size are taken as reported in that table, and D and trimming were inferred from the DNA itself. The top ten clones hold about 23% of a sample with about 33,000 clones, 70% to 90% of them seen once. V lost 4 bases and J lost 6; bases outside the gene matches: 8. The CDR3 runs 15 residues. The germline gives CDR1 SQVTM, CDR2 ANQGSEA. The specimen was peripheral blood. This clonotype was obtained from a woman of 80 years or more with active or convalescent COVID-19. V gene TRBV29-1 combines with J gene TRBJ2-2; TRBD1 agrees at 10 bases. CDR3 in DNA: TGCAGCGTTGCCCCGGGACAGGGGAGTCCCGGGGAGCTGTTTTTT. Its translation is CSVAPGQGSPGELFF.